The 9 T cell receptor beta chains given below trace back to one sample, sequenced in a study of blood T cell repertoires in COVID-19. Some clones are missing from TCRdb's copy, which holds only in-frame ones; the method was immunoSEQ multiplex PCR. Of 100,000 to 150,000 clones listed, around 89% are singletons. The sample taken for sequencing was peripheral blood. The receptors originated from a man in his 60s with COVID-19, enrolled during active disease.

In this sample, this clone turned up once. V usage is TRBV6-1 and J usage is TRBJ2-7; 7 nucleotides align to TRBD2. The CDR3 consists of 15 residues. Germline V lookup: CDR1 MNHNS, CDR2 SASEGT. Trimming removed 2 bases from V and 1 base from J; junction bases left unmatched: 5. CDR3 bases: TGTGCCAGCAGTGAACAGGGAGGGGCGTCCTACGAGCAGTACTTC. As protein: CASSEQGGASYEQYF.

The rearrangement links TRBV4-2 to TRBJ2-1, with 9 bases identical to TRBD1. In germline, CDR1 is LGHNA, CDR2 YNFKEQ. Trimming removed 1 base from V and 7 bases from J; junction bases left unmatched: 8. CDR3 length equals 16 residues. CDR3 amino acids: CASSQGGKQGANEQFF. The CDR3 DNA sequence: TGTGCCAGCAGCCAAGGGGGGAAACAGGGGGCAAATGAGCAGTTCTTC.

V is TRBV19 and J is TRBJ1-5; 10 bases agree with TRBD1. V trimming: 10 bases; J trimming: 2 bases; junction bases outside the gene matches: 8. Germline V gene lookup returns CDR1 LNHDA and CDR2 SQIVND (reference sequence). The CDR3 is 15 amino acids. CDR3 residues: CATHRDRGGNQPQHF. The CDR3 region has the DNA TGTGCCACGCACCGGGACAGGGGTGGCAATCAGCCCCAGCATTTT.

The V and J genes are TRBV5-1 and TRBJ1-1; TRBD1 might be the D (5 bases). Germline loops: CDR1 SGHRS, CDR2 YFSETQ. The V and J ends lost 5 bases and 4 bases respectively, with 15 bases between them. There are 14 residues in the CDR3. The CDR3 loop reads CASSSGGSITEAFF. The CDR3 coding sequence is TGCGCCAGCAGTTCGGGGGGTAGTATCACTGAAGCTTTCTTT.

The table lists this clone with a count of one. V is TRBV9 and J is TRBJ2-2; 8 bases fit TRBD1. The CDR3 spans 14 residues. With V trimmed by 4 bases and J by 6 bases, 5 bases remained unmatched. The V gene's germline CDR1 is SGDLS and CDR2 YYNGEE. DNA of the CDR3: TGTGCCAGCAGCCTACGACAGGGGTCCGGGGAGCTGTTTTTT. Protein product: CASSLRQGSGELFF.

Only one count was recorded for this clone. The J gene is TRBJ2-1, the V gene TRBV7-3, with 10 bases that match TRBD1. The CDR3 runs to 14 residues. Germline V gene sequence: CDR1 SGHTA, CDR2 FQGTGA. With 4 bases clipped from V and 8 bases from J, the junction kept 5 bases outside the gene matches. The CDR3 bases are TGTGCCAGCAGCTCCCGACAGGGGGCCGATGAGCAGTTCTTC. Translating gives CASSSRQGADEQFF.

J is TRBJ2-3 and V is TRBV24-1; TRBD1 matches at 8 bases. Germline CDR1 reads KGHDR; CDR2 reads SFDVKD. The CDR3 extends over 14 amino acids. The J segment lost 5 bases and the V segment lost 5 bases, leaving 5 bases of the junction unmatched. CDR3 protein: CATSGAGGKDTQYF. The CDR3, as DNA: TGTGCCACCAGTGGGGCAGGGGGCAAAGATACGCAGTATTTT.

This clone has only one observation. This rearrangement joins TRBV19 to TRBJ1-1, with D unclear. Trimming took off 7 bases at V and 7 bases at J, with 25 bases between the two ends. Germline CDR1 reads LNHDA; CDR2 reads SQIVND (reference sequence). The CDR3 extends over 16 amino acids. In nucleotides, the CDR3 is TGTGCCAGTAAGTGGTCAGTGGATTACTCGGGTTTTGAAGCTTTCTTT. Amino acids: CASKWSVDYSGFEAFF.

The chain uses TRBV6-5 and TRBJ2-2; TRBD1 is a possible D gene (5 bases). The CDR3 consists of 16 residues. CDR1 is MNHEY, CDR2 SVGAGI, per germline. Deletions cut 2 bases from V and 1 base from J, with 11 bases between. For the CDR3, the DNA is TGTGCCAGCAGTTACAGCAGGGTTTTGAACACCGGGGAGCTGTTTTTT. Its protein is CASSYSRVLNTGELFF.